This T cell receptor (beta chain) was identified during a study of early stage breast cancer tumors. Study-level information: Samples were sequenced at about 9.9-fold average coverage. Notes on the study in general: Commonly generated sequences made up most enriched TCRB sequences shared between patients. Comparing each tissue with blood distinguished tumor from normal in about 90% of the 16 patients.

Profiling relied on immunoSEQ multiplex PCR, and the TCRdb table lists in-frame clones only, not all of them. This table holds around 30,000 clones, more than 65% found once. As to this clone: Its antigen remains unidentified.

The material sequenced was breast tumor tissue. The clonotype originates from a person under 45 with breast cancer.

This CDR3 reads CASSHAGTGLKIYEQYF. The CDR3, as DNA: TGTGCCAGCAGCCATGCTGGGACAGGGTTGAAAATCTACGAGCAGTACTTC. The genes are TRBV4-2 and TRBJ2-7; TRBD1 agrees at 9 bases. Trimming at V came to 3 bases and at J to 3 bases, leaving 12 bases not matched to a gene. From germline, CDR1 is LGHNA and CDR2 YNFKEQ. The CDR3 is 17 amino acids.